This entry is about one T cell receptor beta chain. The data were taken from a study of T-cell memory formation after mild COVID-19. TCRdb ran MiXCR on the 5' RACE reads and lists one entry per CDR3 protein. The profile covers 250,000 to 350,000 distinct CDR3 sequences, with roughly 19% appearing a single time and under 25% taken by the ten largest. Germline V lookup: CDR1 DFQATT, CDR2 SNEGSKA (reference sequence). The germline V and J ends were trimmed by 0 bases and 4 bases, with 9 bases remaining between them. This CDR3 is 13 amino acids long. This receptor was identified in a man between 18 and 29 years old who had mild COVID-19 (a few samples of this study predate the infection). Cell type and time point are not known. This chain uses TRBV20-1 with TRBJ1-2; D is undetermined. Sequenced material: PBMCs or a T cell subset sorted from them (not recorded which). CDR3 region: CSAREIRFYGYTF. For the CDR3, the DNA is TGCAGTGCTAGAGAGATCCGATTCTATGGCTACACCTTC.